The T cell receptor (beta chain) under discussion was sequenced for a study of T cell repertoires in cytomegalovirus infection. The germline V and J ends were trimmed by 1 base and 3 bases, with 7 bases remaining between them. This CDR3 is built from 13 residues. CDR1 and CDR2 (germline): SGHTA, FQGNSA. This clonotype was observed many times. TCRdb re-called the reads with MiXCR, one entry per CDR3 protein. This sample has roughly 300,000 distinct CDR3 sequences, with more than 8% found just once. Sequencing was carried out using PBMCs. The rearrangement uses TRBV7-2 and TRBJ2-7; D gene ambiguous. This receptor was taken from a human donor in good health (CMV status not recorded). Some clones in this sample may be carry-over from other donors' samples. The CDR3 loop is CASSLGVLYEQYF. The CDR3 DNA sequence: TGTGCCAGCAGCTTAGGGGTGCTCTACGAGCAGTACTTC.